This T cell receptor beta chain was sequenced in a study of blood T cell repertoires in COVID-19. Trimming cost V 5 bases and J 5 bases; bases outside gene matches: 14. This CDR3 has 18 amino acids. Per the germline V gene, CDR1 is SGHTA and CDR2 is FQGTGA. Data came from immunoSEQ multiplex PCR; TCRdb stores just in-frame clones and leaves some out. The profile shows fewer than 200,000 clones, around nine tenths of them singletons. The material sequenced was peripheral blood. V is TRBV7-3 and J is TRBJ2-2, with TRBD2 matching over 10 bases. The clonotype comes from a woman between 65 and 79 years old with COVID-19, enrolled during active disease. DNA for the CDR3: TGTGCCAGCAGCCCACTAGGAGGGAGGACTAGCGGTACCGGGGAGCTGTTTTTT. Translating it yields CASSPLGGRTSGTGELFF.